Following are 15 T cell receptor beta chains from one sample sequenced in a study of CD8 T cells in Susac syndrome. The authors reverse transcribed roughly 0.5 to 1 ug RNA with random hexamers. TCRdb used MiXCR to reprocess the immunoSEQ multiplex PCR reads, holding one entry per CDR3 protein. The table has some 190,000 distinct CDR3 sequences, over 85% seen once; the top ten hold about 0.095%. Sequencing was carried out using CD4+ T cells from PBMCs. These receptor sequences come from a human donor in good health.

The rearrangement uses TRBV3-1 and TRBJ1-2; 7 positions match TRBD1. The germline gives CDR1 LGHDT, CDR2 YNNKEL (reference sequence). The CDR3 loop spans 14 amino acids. The V segment lost 1 base and the J segment 10 bases; nucleotides outside the gene matches: 9. The CDR3 spells CASSQARQGEVYTF. CDR3 nucleotide sequence: TGTGCCAGCAGCCAAGCGCGACAGGGTGAAGTCTACACCTTC.

This chain connects TRBV5-1 to TRBJ2-3; D perhaps matches TRBD2 (6 bases). CDR3 length: 14 amino acids. CDR1 and CDR2 (germline): SGHRS, YFSETQ. Trimming pared 0 bases from V and 4 bases from J, leaving 9 bases between. CDR3 amino acids: CASSLALAADTQYF. The CDR3 nucleotides are TGCGCCAGCAGCTTGGCACTAGCCGCAGATACGCAGTATTTT.

V usage is TRBV20-1 and J usage is TRBJ1-2; D unclear. Germline assignment: CDR1 DFQATT and CDR2 SNEGSKA (reference sequence). V lost 6 bases and J 13 bases, leaving 9 bases between the germline ends. The length of the CDR3 is 8 residues. CDR3 sequence reads: CSAARGTF. The CDR3 DNA reads TGCAGTGCCGCCCGCGGCACCTTC.

This rearrangement joins TRBV29-1 to TRBJ2-1; weak D call: TRBD1 (6 bases). V was cut by 6 bases and J by 8 bases, with 26 bases left in between. The length of the CDR3 is 16 residues. CDR1 and CDR2 (germline): SQVTM, ANQGSEA. This CDR3 is CSVGISGSKPGDEQFF. The CDR3 bases are TGCAGCGTGGGCATCAGTGGGTCTAAACCAGGGGATGAGCAGTTCTTC.

This clonotype was observed a single time. The rearrangement uses TRBV25-1 and TRBJ2-1, with 7 bases lining up with TRBD2. Germline V lookup: CDR1 MGHDK, CDR2 SYGVNS. V was pared by 7 bases and J by 2 bases, with 8 bases of the junction left unmatched. The CDR3 is 15 amino acids. The DNA for the CDR3 is TGTGCCAGCAACCCGTCGGGAGGAGCCTACAATGAGCAGTTCTTC. The encoded protein is CASNPSGGAYNEQFF.

This chain links TRBV5-6 with TRBJ1-6; D is undetermined. CDR1 SGHDT and CDR2 YYEEEE come from the germline V gene. V lost 4 bases, J lost 6 bases, and 8 bases lay in between. CDR3 length: 13 amino acids. This CDR3 is CASSQSINSPLHF. CDR3 coding DNA: TGTGCCAGCAGCCAGTCCATTAATTCACCCCTCCACTTT.

The chain employs TRBV29-1 and TRBJ1-5; TRBD1 agrees at 7 bases. The CDR3 covers 12 residues. Germline lookup yields CDR1 SQVTM and CDR2 ANQGSEA. Unmatched junction bases numbered 4, after V lost 7 bases and J lost 4 bases. The CDR3 nucleotides read TGCAGCGCGGGACAGTTAAATCAGCCCCAGCATTTT. It translates to CSAGQLNQPQHF.

The chain combines TRBV6-5 with TRBJ2-3; D unclear. CDR3 size: 12 residues. CDR1 MNHEY and CDR2 SVGAGI come from the germline V gene. Trimming removed 5 bases at V and 3 bases at J, with 6 bases between. The CDR3 coding sequence is TGTGCCAGCAGTAGCTGGACAGATACGCAGTATTTT. Translating it yields CASSSWTDTQYF.

The V and J genes are TRBV9 and TRBJ1-1; the D is unclear. Looked up from germline, CDR1 is SGDLS and CDR2 is YYNGEE. This CDR3 region has 16 residues. Deletions cut 0 bases from V and 1 base from J, with 13 bases between. The CDR3 sequence is CASSVEPAGKNTEAFF. CDR3 DNA: TGTGCCAGCAGCGTAGAGCCCGCAGGAAAGAACACTGAAGCTTTCTTT. Together with reference TRBV9 and TRBJ1-1, the CDR3 gives the full variable domain: DSGVTQTPKHLITATGQRVTLRCSPRSGDLSVYWYQQSLDQGLQFLIQYYNGEERAKGNILERFSAQQFPDLHSELNLSSLELGDSALYFCASSVEPAGKNTEAFFGQGTRLTVV.

The V gene is TRBV7-9, the J gene TRBJ1-2; D perhaps matches TRBD1 (6 bases). This CDR3 is built from 14 residues. Germline CDR1 reads SEHNR; CDR2 reads FQNEAQ (reference sequence). Deletions cut 11 bases from V and 4 bases from J, with 20 bases between. The CDR3 DNA follows: TGTGCCGGGCAGCCGACAGGAGCGTTCTATGGCTACACCTTC. It encodes CAGQPTGAFYGYTF. The entire variable domain, with the rest obtained from reference TRBV7-9 and TRBJ1-2, is as follows: DTGVSQNPRHKITKRGQNVTFRCDPISEHNRLYWYRQTLGQGPEFLTYFQNEAQLEKSRLLSDRFSAERPKGSFSTLEIQRTEQGDSAMYLCAGQPTGAFYGYTFGSGTRLTVV.

The V and J genes are TRBV15 and TRBJ1-2; the D is unclear. Germline V lookup: CDR1 LNHNV, CDR2 YYDKDF (reference sequence). Trimming pared 0 bases from V and 4 bases from J, leaving 12 bases between. This CDR3 is 15 amino acids long. For the CDR3, the DNA is TGTGCCACCAGCAGAGATTTGAGGCAACTCTATGGCTACACCTTC. Encoded protein: CATSRDLRQLYGYTF.

The V gene is TRBV20-1, the J gene TRBJ2-3, with 8 bases identical to TRBD2. The CDR3 consists of 13 residues. Germline V gene lookup returns CDR1 DFQATT and CDR2 SNEGSKA (reference sequence). The V gene end was trimmed by 8 bases and the J gene end by 0 bases; junction bases not matched to a gene: 4. The CDR3 nucleotides are TGCAGTCGATCTAGCGGGAGCACAGATACGCAGTATTTT. It yields the protein CSRSSGSTDTQYF.

This chain connects TRBV5-1 to TRBJ2-1, with D possibly matching TRBD2 (6 bases). Germline V gene lookup returns CDR1 SGHRS and CDR2 YFSETQ. CDR3 size: 12 residues. The ends were cut back, 2 bases at V and 10 bases at J, with 10 bases in the middle. The CDR3 DNA follows: TGCGCCAGCAGCTTCTTGGCGGGGGAGCAGTTCTTC. Translating gives CASSFLAGEQFF.

The chain is built from TRBV5-1 and TRBJ2-3; D ambiguous. This CDR3 region has 14 residues. Germline V gene sequence: CDR1 SGHRS, CDR2 YFSETQ. V was cut by 0 bases and J by 6 bases, with 11 bases left in between. CDR3 residues: CASSLEAPTDTQYF. The CDR3 DNA reads TGCGCCAGCAGCTTGGAAGCTCCAACGGATACGCAGTATTTT.

The chain is built from TRBV20-1 and TRBJ1-5, with 7 bases fitting TRBD1. The germline gives CDR1 DFQATT, CDR2 SNEGSKA (reference sequence). This CDR3 comprises 15 residues. The trim removed 5 bases at V and 0 bases at J, leaving 7 bases unmatched. The CDR3 DNA reads TGCAGTGCTTACAGGGGAGGGGATAGCAATCAGCCCCAGCATTTT. This codes for CSAYRGGDSNQPQHF.